One and the same sample provided the 7 T cell receptor beta chains below, sequenced in a study of radiation and T cells in renal cell carcinoma. Time point noted: blood 4 weeks post-SBRT, at nephrectomy. Treatment here: 15 Gy SBRT to primary tumor, nephrectomy 4 weeks later. Measured with immunoSEQ multiplex PCR; TCRdb has only the in-frame clones, and not every one. The sample holds tens of thousands of clones; approximately 80% are singletons and the top ten take under 10%. Sequencing used blood, obtained from a patient whose treatment included radiotherapy and nephrectomy. The receptors originated from a middle-aged man with renal cell carcinoma.

The chain uses TRBV9 and TRBJ2-7; 9 nucleotides match TRBD2. The V and J ends lost 4 bases and 4 bases, in that order; junction bases with no gene match: 9. CDR1 and CDR2 from the germline V gene are SGDLS and YYNGEE. The CDR3 contains 15 residues. CDR3 sequence reads: CASSPNWRGGYEQYF. Written as DNA, the CDR3 is TGTGCCAGCAGCCCTAACTGGCGGGGGGGATACGAGCAGTACTTC.

The gene calls are TRBV18 and TRBJ2-3, with D unclear. V shed 5 bases and J shed 4 bases, with 7 bases lying between them. CDR3 length equals 12 residues. CDR1 and CDR2 (germline): KGHSH, LQKENI. The CDR3 sequence is CASSSESDTQYF. CDR3 DNA sequence: TGTGCCAGCTCATCAGAGTCAGATACGCAGTATTTT.

The rearrangement joins TRBV7-2 to TRBJ2-4, with TRBD1 matching over 9 bases. The CDR3 runs to 15 residues. CDR1 is SGHTA, CDR2 FQGNSA, per germline. V gave up 4 bases and J gave up 9 bases; unmatched junction bases: 10. Here the CDR3 DNA reads TGTGCCAGCAGCTCTTGGACAGGGGAAACGAGCATTCAGTACTTC. Translated, it gives CASSSWTGETSIQYF.

This chain uses TRBV2 with TRBJ2-5; D is possibly TRBD1 (6 bases). The CDR3 extends over 13 amino acids. CDR1 SNHLY and CDR2 FYNNEI come from the germline V gene. V was shortened by 6 bases and J by 5 bases, with 13 bases between the two germline ends. The CDR3 nucleotides read TGTGCCAGCAGGGAGACAGGATTGGAGACCCAGTACTTC. Its translation: CASRETGLETQYF.

The chain uses TRBV5-1 and TRBJ2-7; no clear D. CDR1 is SGHRS, CDR2 YFSETQ, per germline. Trimming left V 4 bases short and J 0 bases short, with 17 bases between. This CDR3 region has 16 residues. CDR3 loop: CASSPDSPGLSYEQYF. The CDR3 nucleotides are TGCGCCAGCAGCCCCGATTCCCCCGGCCTCTCCTACGAGCAGTACTTC.

The genes are TRBV5-1 and TRBJ1-1; 9 nucleotides agree with TRBD1. V shed 5 bases, J shed 1 base, and the junction held 6 bases outside the gene matches. Germline V gives CDR1 SGHRS, CDR2 YFSETQ. The CDR3 contains 15 residues. The CDR3 here is CASRRAGQGNTEAFF. The CDR3 DNA sequence: TGCGCCAGCAGAAGAGCGGGACAGGGGAACACTGAAGCTTTCTTT.

This chain links TRBV5-5 with TRBJ1-4; 9 bases map to TRBD1. CDR3 length: 15 amino acids. V dropped 4 bases and J dropped 10; count of bases not matched to a gene: 11. Germline values: CDR1 SGHKS, CDR2 YYEKEE (reference sequence). The CDR3: CASSTQGQGMGKLFF. The CDR3 DNA reads as TGTGCCAGCAGCACCCAGGGACAGGGTATGGGAAAACTGTTTTTT.